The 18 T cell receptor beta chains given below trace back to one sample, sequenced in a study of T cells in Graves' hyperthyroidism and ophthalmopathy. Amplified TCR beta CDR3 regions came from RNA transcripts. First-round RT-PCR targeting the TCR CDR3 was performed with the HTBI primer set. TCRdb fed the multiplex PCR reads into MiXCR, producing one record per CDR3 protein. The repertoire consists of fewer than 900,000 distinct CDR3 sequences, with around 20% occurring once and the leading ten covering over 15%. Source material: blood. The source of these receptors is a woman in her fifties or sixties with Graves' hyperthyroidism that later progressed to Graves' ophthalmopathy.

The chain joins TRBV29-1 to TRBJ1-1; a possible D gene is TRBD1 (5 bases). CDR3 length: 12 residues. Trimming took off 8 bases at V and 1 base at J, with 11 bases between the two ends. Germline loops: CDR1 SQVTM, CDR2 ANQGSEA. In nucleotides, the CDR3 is TGCAGCTCGGGGGAGACGAACACTGAAGCTTTCTTT. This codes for CSSGETNTEAFF.

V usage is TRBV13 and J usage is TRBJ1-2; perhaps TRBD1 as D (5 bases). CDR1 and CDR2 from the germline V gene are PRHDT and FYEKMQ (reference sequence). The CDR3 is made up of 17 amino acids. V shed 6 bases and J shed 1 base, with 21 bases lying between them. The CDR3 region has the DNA TGTGCCAGCAGTGCTGGAGCCGGGACCAAGGATAACTATGGCTACACCTTC. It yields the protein CASSAGAGTKDNYGYTF.

CDR3 amino acids: CAISELIRNGYTF. CDR3 in DNA: TGTGCCATCAGTGAGCTGATTAGGAATGGCTACACCTTC. This chain connects TRBV10-3 to TRBJ1-2; the D is unclear. V shed 2 bases and J shed 6 bases, with 10 bases lying between them. The germline V gene encodes CDR1 ENHRY and CDR2 SYGVKD. CDR3 size: 13 residues.

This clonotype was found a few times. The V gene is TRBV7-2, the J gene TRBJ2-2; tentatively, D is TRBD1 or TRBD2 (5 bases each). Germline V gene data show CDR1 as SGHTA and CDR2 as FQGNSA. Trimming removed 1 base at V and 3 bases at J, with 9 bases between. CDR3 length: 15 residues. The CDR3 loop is CASSLVTGHTGELFF. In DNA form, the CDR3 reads TGTGCCAGCAGCTTAGTAACGGGGCACACCGGGGAGCTGTTTTTT.

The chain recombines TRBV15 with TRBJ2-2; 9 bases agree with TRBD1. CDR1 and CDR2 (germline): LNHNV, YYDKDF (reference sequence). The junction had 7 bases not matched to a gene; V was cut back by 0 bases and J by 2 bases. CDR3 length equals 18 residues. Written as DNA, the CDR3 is TGTGCCACCAGCAGAGATTATTCGGACAGGGGAAACACCGGGGAGCTGTTTTTT. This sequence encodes CATSRDYSDRGNTGELFF.

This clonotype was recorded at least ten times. The CDR3 nucleotides are TGTGCCAGCAGAGACCTACAGGGGGCGGGCACTGAAGCTTTCTTT. Residues: CASRDLQGAGTEAFF. V usage is TRBV2 and J usage is TRBJ1-1, with 9 bases aligning to TRBD1. This CDR3 comprises 15 residues. V trimming: 6 bases; J trimming: 4 bases; junction bases outside the gene matches: 9. CDR1 and CDR2 (germline): SNHLY, FYNNEI.

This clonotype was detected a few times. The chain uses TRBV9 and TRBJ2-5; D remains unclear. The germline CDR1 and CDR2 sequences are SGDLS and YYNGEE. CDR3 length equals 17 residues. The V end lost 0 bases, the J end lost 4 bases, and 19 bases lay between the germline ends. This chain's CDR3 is CASSVADFPGRVETQYF. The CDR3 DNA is TGTGCCAGCAGCGTAGCCGATTTCCCAGGAAGGGTAGAGACCCAGTACTTC.

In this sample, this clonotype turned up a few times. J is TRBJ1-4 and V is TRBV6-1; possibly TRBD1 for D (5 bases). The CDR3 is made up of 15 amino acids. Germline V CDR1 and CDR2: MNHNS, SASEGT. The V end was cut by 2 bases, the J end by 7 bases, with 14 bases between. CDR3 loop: CASSERGAGGEKLFF. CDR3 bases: TGTGCCAGCAGTGAAAGAGGGGCGGGCGGTGAAAAACTGTTTTTT.

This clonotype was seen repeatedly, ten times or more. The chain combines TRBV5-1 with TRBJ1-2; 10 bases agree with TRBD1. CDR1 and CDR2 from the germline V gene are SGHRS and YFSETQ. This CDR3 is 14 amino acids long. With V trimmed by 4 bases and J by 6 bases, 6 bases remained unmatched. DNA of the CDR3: TGCGCCAGCAGCCCAGGGGACAGGGGCGATGGCTACACCTTC. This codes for CASSPGDRGDGYTF. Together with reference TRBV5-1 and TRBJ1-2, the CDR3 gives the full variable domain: KAGVTQTPRYLIKTRGQQVTLSCSPISGHRSVSWYQQTPGQGLQFLFEYFSETQRNKGNFPGRFSGRQFSNSRSEMNVSTLELGDSALYLCASSPGDRGDGYTFGSGTRLTVV.

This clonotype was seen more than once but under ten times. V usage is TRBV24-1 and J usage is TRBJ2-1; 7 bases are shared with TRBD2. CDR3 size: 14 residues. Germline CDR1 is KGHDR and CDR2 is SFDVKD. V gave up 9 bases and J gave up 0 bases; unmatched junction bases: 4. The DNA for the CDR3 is TGTGCCACCGGGGGGGGTGGCTCCTACAATGAGCAGTTCTTC. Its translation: CATGGGGSYNEQFF.

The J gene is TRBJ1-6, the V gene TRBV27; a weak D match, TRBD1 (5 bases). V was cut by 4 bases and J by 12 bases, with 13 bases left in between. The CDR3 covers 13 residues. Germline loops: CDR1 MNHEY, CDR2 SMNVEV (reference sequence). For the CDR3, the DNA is TGTGCCAGCAGTTCGCCAGGGATGCAACCCCTCCACTTT. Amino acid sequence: CASSSPGMQPLHF.

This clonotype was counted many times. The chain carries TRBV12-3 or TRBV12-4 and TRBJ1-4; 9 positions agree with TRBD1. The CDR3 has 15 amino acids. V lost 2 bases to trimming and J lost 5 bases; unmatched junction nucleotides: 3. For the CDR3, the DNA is TGTGCCAGCAGTTTATTTGACAGGGGGAATGAAAAACTGTTTTTT. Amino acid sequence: CASSLFDRGNEKLFF.

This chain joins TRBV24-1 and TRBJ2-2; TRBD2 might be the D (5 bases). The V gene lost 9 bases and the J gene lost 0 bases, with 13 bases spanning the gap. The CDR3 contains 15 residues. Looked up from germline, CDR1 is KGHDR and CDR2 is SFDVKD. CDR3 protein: CATPIAGTNTGELFF. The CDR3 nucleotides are TGTGCCACCCCAATCGCCGGGACGAACACCGGGGAGCTGTTTTTT.

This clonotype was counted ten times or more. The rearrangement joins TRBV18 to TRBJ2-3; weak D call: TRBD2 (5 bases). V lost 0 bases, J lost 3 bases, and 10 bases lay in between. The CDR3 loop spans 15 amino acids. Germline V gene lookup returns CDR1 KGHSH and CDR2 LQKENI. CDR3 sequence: CASSPPIGDTDTQYF. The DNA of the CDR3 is TGTGCCAGCTCACCACCGATCGGGGATACAGATACGCAGTATTTT. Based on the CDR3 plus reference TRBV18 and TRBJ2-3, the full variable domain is NAGVMQNPRHLVRRRGQEARLRCSPMKGHSHVYWYRQLPEEGLKFMVYLQKENIIDESGMPKERFSAEFPKEGPSILRIQQVVRGDSAAYFCASSPPIGDTDTQYFGPGTRLTVL.

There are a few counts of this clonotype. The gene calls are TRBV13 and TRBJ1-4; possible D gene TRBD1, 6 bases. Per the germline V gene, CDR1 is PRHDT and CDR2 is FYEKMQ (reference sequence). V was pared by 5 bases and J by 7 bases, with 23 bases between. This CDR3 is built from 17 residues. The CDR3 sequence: CASSQKVGGWMGEKLFF. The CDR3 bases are TGTGCCAGCAGCCAGAAGGTTGGGGGCTGGATGGGTGAAAAACTGTTTTTT.

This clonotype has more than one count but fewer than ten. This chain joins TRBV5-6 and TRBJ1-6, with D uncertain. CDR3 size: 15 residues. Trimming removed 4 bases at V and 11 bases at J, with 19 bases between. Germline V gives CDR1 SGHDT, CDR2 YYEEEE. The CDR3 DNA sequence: TGTGCCAGCAGCCTGACCATCACCGTCCGGGCACCCCTCCACTTT. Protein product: CASSLTITVRAPLHF.

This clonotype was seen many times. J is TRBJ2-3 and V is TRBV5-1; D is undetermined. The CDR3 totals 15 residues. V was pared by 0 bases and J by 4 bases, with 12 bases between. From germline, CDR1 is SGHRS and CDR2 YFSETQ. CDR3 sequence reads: CASSLGNDRADTQYF. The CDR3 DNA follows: TGCGCCAGCAGCTTGGGCAATGATAGAGCAGATACGCAGTATTTT.

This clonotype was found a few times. CDR3 sequence reads: CASSQPDRGVEKLFF. The CDR3 nucleotides read TGTGCCAGCAGCCAACCGGACAGGGGAGTGGAAAAACTGTTTTTT. The genes are TRBV11-2 and TRBJ1-4; 9 nucleotides agree with TRBD1. There are 15 residues in the CDR3. The germline V gene encodes CDR1 SGHAT and CDR2 FQNNGV. The V and J ends lost 5 bases and 8 bases, in that order; junction bases with no gene match: 9.